This T cell receptor beta chain was retrieved from a study of CD8 T cells in ankylosing spondylitis (TCRdb year 2017). For context, the study as a whole: To find TCR variants linked to disease, the study profiled T cell receptor beta repertoires in ankylosing spondylitis patients and healthy donors. In total, the full study cohort was made up of 100 to 140 healthy donors and 25 ankylosing spondylitis patients. Samples of peripheral blood were taken, and for ankylosing spondylitis patients, synovial fluid was collected as well. General study outcomes and caveats: Blood from ankylosing spondylitis patients appeared to be characterized by a TCR beta motif made up of several highly homologous amino acid variants. Some TCR beta motif variants had previously been reported in synovial fluid and blood of reactive arthritis patients, which suggested common disease-initiation mechanisms. According to the report, matched synovial fluid samples from ankylosing spondylitis patients were significantly enriched for the disease-linked clones. The disease-linked clones showed a CD8+ phenotype and occurred at relatively low frequencies in peripheral blood.

The listed sequencing device is Illumina HiSeq 2500. TCR beta libraries were prepared by quantitative 5'-RACE with molecular barcodes. Processing in the source paper ran as follows. A new computational method, built on a probabilistic model of VDJ rearrangement, was used to identify disease-linked TCR variants. TCRdb reprocessing: public reads trimmed at Q25 with fastp, clones called with MiXCR, in-frame beta chains kept. Each entry merges the rows of one CDR3 protein and shows their most common DNA and genes. The V and J calls and clone size come from TCRdb's table, not from the authors' own analysis. Across this sample there are 800,000 to 900,000 distinct CDR3 sequences, with approximately 12% seen only once. The top ten clonotypes cover roughly 0.51% of the sample. Concerning this clonotype: The target of this receptor is not known. One base away there is no much larger clone; base qualities are not given.

The germline V gene gives CDR1 as LGHNA and CDR2 as YSLEER. Its CDR3 holds 16 amino acids, cysteine through phenylalanine. Only the CDR3 portion is preserved as DNA: 48 bases, with reading frame beginning at the first base. V is shortened by 0 bases, J by 3 bases, and the region joining them spans 12 bases. The clonotype comes from a male donor with ankylosing spondylitis. This receptor chain uses TRBV4-3 and TRBJ2-1, with a tentative D call of TRBD1 or TRBD2, each matching 6 bases. Source material: blood, either unsorted or a sorted T cell fraction (not recorded which). In nucleotide form, the sequence is TGCGCCAGCAGCCAAGATCGAGGGGGGCACTACAATGAGCAGTTCTTC. Protein translation: CASSQDRGGHYNEQFF.